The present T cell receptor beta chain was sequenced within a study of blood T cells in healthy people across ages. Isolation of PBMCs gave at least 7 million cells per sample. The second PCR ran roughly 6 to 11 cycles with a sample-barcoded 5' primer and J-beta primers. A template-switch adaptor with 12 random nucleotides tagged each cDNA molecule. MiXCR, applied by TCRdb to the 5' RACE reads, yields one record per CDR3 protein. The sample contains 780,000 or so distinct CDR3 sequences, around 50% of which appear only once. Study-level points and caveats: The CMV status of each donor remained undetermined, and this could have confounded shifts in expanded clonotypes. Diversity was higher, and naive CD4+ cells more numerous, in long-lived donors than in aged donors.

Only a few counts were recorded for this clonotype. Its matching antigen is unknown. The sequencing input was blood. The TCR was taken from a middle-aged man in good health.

The CDR3 loop reads CASSLDRARVDEQFF. The CDR3 coding sequence is TGTGCCAGCAGCTTAGATCGGGCCCGTGTCGATGAGCAGTTCTTC. The chain is built from TRBV11-3 and TRBJ2-1; no clear D gene. Trimming pared 0 bases from V and 8 bases from J, leaving 14 bases between. Per germline, CDR1 SGHNT and CDR2 YENEEA. This CDR3 spans 15 amino acids. Drawing the rest from reference TRBV11-3 and TRBJ2-1, the complete variable domain is EAGVVQSPRYKIIEKKQPVAFWCNPISGHNTLYWYLQNLGQGPELLIRYENEEAVDDSQLPKDRFSAERLKGVDSTLKIQPAELGDSAVYLCASSLDRARVDEQFFGPGTRLTVL.